This entry concerns a single TCR beta chain. At least ten counts were recorded for this clonotype. This receptor's antigen is unknown. The input lacks base qualities; no much larger clone sits a single base away. The TCR beta CDR3 regions were amplified from RNA transcripts. The TCR CDR3 was subjected to a first round of RT-PCR using the HTBI primer set and the Qiagen OneStep RT-PCR kit. A second multiplex PCR round built the libraries, followed by size selection and purification. Libraries were sequenced paired-end with 100 bp reads on an Illumina HiSeq2000. Processing in the source paper ran as follows. SOAPnuke was used to process the raw data, with reads discarded if the reads contained adapters or uncalled bases, had a mean Phred below 15, or lacked an exact constant-primer or identifier match. COPE v1.2.5 was used to merge high-quality paired reads, and clonotypes were defined as unique nucleotide sequences. Clonotypes were aligned to IMGT TRBV, TRBD and TRBJ reference segments using MiTCR v1.1. The analysis was restricted to V-J combinations with a frequency above 0.0001, which together covered 99.2% of the repertoires. The TCS score was defined as F50 (clonal expansion) divided by E x V (chaos), with BLOSUM62-based TCRdist calculated between CDR3 peptides within each V-J. Welch's t-statistics and random forest reduced several hundred V-J features to fewer than 15, which were used in a naive Bayes classifier (R e1071). TCRdb trimmed public reads at Q25 via fastp, called clones via MiXCR and kept in-frame beta chains. Rows are unified per CDR3 protein, each entry keeping the most common DNA and genes. It is TCRdb's table, rather than the study itself, that gives the V and J calls and clone size. The table for this sample lists 200,000 to 250,000 distinct CDR3 sequences; roughly a quarter of them were counted only once. Jointly, the top ten make up roughly 35% of the sample.

In the ophthalmopathy patients, disease was moderately to severely active, with a Clinical Activity Score of 3 or more, a NOSPECS grade of 4 or more, and a duration of less than 3 months. The study excluded patients with uncontrolled infections, other autoimmune diseases, pregnancy or lactation. Diagnoses were based on clinical symptoms, serum thyroxine and TRAb, thyroid ultrasound and orbital computed tomography. Ficoll-Paque density gradient centrifugation was used to isolate PBMCs from around 10 ml of fresh peripheral blood. Total RNA was extracted with Trizol reagent, and quality was checked on an Agilent 2100 Bioanalyzer. These data belong to a study of T cells in Graves' hyperthyroidism and ophthalmopathy (dated by TCRdb to between 2018 and 2020). Regarding the study in general: Peripheral blood samples were taken at initial diagnosis, before any treatment was given. To identify distinguishing TCR V-J signatures, a discovery cohort of some 99 patients was used, comprising 43 with Graves' ophthalmopathy and some 60 with stable Graves' hyperthyroidism. Prospective prediction of ophthalmopathy was tested in an independent validation cohort of 18 to 20 hyperthyroidism patients and 15 to 17 patients who later progressed to ophthalmopathy. The 90 to 100 discovery patients were randomly divided into training and test sets at a 7:3 ratio. The study also compared thyroid tissue and blood T-cell repertoires from roughly six Graves' hyperthyroidism patients. Following sampling, methimazole starting at 30 mg daily was given to hyperthyroidism patients, and high-dose intravenous methylprednisolone was given to ophthalmopathy patients. The paper describes TCR Vbeta CDR3 sequencing of 135 peripheral blood samples, made up of 40 to 45 ophthalmopathy patients, some 76 hyperthyroidism patients and roughly 17 progressor patients.

Overall study outcomes, separate from this receptor: A 13 V-J signature model separated ophthalmopathy from stable hyperthyroidism, with just over 85% sensitivity and about 81% specificity in cross-validation and 80%/75% in testing. Most expanded thyroid clonotypes (frequency above 0.001) were also found in blood, which suggests that blood repertoires may mirror thyroid immune responses. No statistical method was used to set the sample size in advance, and investigators knew the group allocation. In validation, the model predicted progression to ophthalmopathy with over 65% sensitivity and 72% to 85% specificity, a median of approximately 6.5 months before onset.

The sequencing input was blood. The source is a woman between 35 and 50 years old with Graves' ophthalmopathy.

The CDR3 in this case is CASSPTGSSTFEQYF. The bases are TGTGCCAGCAGCCCGACGGGGTCGTCTACCTTCGAGCAGTACTTC. The chain uses TRBV14 and TRBJ2-7; tentative D gene TRBD2, with 5 bases matching. CDR1 SGHDN and CDR2 FVKESK are derived from the germline V gene. The CDR3, from cysteine to phenylalanine, totals 15 residues. The entry retains the CDR3 DNA only, 45 bases that are in frame from base 1. V was cut back by 4 bases and J by 6 bases, leaving a gap of 19 bases between them.